These 27 T cell receptor beta chains were sequenced from one sample in a study of control samples from healthy donors and cancer patients. Only in-frame clones appear in the TCRdb table, and some are missing; sequencing was by immunoSEQ multiplex PCR. The sample lists about 50,000 clones, about 90% occurring once. Sequenced: PBMCs. These receptors were taken from a man aged 45-65 years with head and neck cancer.

This chain uses TRBV5-6 with TRBJ2-5; D is uncertain. The CDR3 is made up of 15 amino acids. Germline V gives CDR1 SGHDT, CDR2 YYEEEE. Trimming shortened V by 1 base and J by 2 bases, and 12 bases separated the two germline ends. This CDR3 is CASSLQRGQQETQYF. The CDR3, as DNA: TGTGCCAGCAGCTTGCAGAGAGGCCAGCAAGAGACCCAGTACTTC.

The V gene is TRBV11-2, the J gene TRBJ2-2; D gene uncertain. Trimming took off 5 bases at V and 2 bases at J, with 9 bases between the two ends. CDR1 is SGHAT, CDR2 FQNNGV, per germline. The CDR3 is 14 amino acids. The CDR3 DNA reads TGTGCCAGCAGCCGGTCAGAAAACACCGGGGAGCTGTTTTTT. The encoded protein is CASSRSENTGELFF. The full variable domain, rest sourced from reference TRBV11-2 and TRBJ2-2, is EAGVAQSPRYKIIEKRQSVAFWCNPISGHATLYWYQQILGQGPKLLIQFQNNGVVDDSQLPKDRFSAERLKGVDSTLKIQPAKLEDSAVYLCASSRSENTGELFFGEGSRLTVL.

The V gene is TRBV6-6, the J gene TRBJ1-1; D is possibly TRBD1 (5 bases). Per the germline V gene, CDR1 is MNHNY and CDR2 is SVGAGI (reference sequence). Trimming took off 6 bases at V and 0 bases at J, with 17 bases between the two ends. CDR3 length equals 16 residues. DNA for the CDR3: TGTGCCAGCAGGCCGTACGGGGGGGTGATGAACACTGAAGCTTTCTTT. Its protein is CASRPYGGVMNTEAFF.

V and J are TRBV21-1 and TRBJ2-7. TRBV21-1 is shown as a pseudogene. The CDR3 is 14 residues long. The CDR3 loop is CASSRARGSYEQYF. The CDR3 bases are TGTGCCAGCAGCCGAGCGAGGGGCTCCTACGAGCAGTACTTC.

The rearrangement joins TRBV28 to TRBJ2-3; 8 bases fit TRBD2. V gave up 8 bases and J gave up 1 base; unmatched junction bases: 11. The CDR3 runs to 16 residues. CDR1 is MDHEN, CDR2 SYDVKM, per germline. The DNA for the CDR3 is TGTGCCAGCGCGGGGGGAGGCGGGAGACGCACAGATACGCAGTATTTT. This codes for CASAGGGGRRTDTQYF. Complete variable domain (other parts from reference TRBV28 and TRBJ2-3): DVKVTQSSRYLVKRTGEKVFLECVQDMDHENMFWYRQDPGLGLRLIYFSYDVKMKEKGDIPEGYSVSREKKERFSLILESASTNQTSMYLCASAGGGGRRTDTQYFGPGTRLTVL.

For this clone: At one of its ends the junction is not consistent with the germline gene, which may arise from a read error. This sequence joins TRBV5-4 and TRBJ2-1; possibly TRBD2 for D (6 bases). CDR1 SGHNT and CDR2 YYREEE come from the germline V gene (reference sequence). The CDR3 consists of 12 residues. The CDR3 loop is CASRLGGEEQFF. In nucleotides, the CDR3 is TGTGCCAGCAGATTGGGCGGGGAGGAGCAGTTCTTC.

The chain joins TRBV19 to TRBJ1-4; D is possibly TRBD1 (5 bases). The germline CDR1 and CDR2 sequences are LNHDA and SQIVND (reference sequence). CDR3 length equals 14 residues. The V gene lost 5 bases and the J gene lost 7 bases, with 14 bases spanning the gap. CDR3 sequence reads: CASSGTPGREKLFF. CDR3 in DNA: TGTGCCAGTAGTGGCACCCCGGGGCGTGAAAAACTGTTTTTT.

The rearrangement uses TRBV5-6 and TRBJ1-2; 8 nucleotides align to TRBD1. Looked up from germline, CDR1 is SGHDT and CDR2 is YYEEEE. V shed 4 bases and J 4 bases; nucleotides not matched to a gene: 9. The CDR3 runs to 15 residues. CDR3 region: CASSVTGVQGYGYTF. The CDR3, as DNA: TGTGCCAGCAGCGTGACAGGGGTCCAGGGCTATGGCTACACCTTC.

The rearrangement links TRBV30 to TRBJ1-2, with 10 nucleotides matching TRBD1. This CDR3 spans 16 amino acids. J gave up 8 bases and V 1 base, and 13 bases lay outside the gene matches. CDR1 GTSNPN and CDR2 SVGIG come from the germline V gene (reference sequence). The CDR3 sequence: CAWSAPGTGESRGYTF. CDR3 nucleotide sequence: TGTGCCTGGAGTGCGCCCGGGACAGGGGAGTCACGGGGCTACACCTTC.

J is TRBJ2-1 and V is TRBV10-2; no clear D gene. Trimming removed 5 bases at V and 4 bases at J, with 15 bases between. The CDR3 spans 15 residues. Germline CDR1 is WSHSY and CDR2 is SAAADI. The DNA of the CDR3 is TGCGCCAGCAGTAGCCGACGAGAAGCATACAATGAGCAGTTCTTC. Encoded protein: CASSSRREAYNEQFF.

The chain links TRBV5-7 to TRBJ1-4; weak D call: TRBD1 (6 bases). TRBV5-7 falls under the ORF class, with uncertain function. The CDR3 is made up of 14 amino acids. Trimming took off 4 bases at V and 7 bases at J, with 14 bases between the two ends. This CDR3 reads CASSKAGQFEKLFF. CDR3 sequence (DNA): TGTGCCAGCAGCAAGGCGGGACAATTTGAAAAACTGTTTTTT.

The rearrangement joins TRBV4-1 to TRBJ1-4; tentative D call: TRBD1 (5 bases). The V gene's germline CDR1 is MGHRA and CDR2 YSYEKL. CDR3 size: 16 residues. The germline V and J ends were trimmed by 1 base and 4 bases, with 13 bases remaining between them. This CDR3 reads CASSQGQQQINEKLFF. CDR3 DNA sequence: TGCGCCAGCAGCCAAGGACAGCAGCAAATTAATGAAAAACTGTTTTTT.

The V call is TRBV6-5, the J call TRBJ1-2; 8 bases agree with TRBD1. After removal of 6 bases from V and 5 bases from J, the junction contained 8 bases not matched to a gene. The CDR3 has 14 residues. In germline, CDR1 is MNHEY, CDR2 SVGAGI. The CDR3 DNA reads TGTGCCAGCAGGGGAGGACAGGGCAGGTATGGCTACACCTTC. Translated, it gives CASRGGQGRYGYTF.

The table lists this clone with a count of one. V usage is TRBV9 and J usage is TRBJ1-2, with TRBD1 as a possible D gene (6 bases). The CDR3 is 15 amino acids. Germline lookup yields CDR1 SGDLS and CDR2 YYNGEE. V lost 3 bases and J 3 bases, leaving 15 bases between the germline ends. The CDR3 coding sequence is TGTGCCAGCAGCGCGGGGGGCGGCGAAGACTATGGCTACACCTTC. Encoded protein: CASSAGGGEDYGYTF. The whole variable domain, filled in from reference TRBV9 and TRBJ1-2, reads DSGVTQTPKHLITATGQRVTLRCSPRSGDLSVYWYQQSLDQGLQFLIQYYNGEERAKGNILERFSAQQFPDLHSELNLSSLELGDSALYFCASSAGGGEDYGYTFGSGTRLTVV.

CDR3: CATSGPPISNEQYF. DNA for the CDR3: TGTGCCACCTCCGGGCCTCCGATTTCCAACGAGCAGTACTTC. The chain has TRBV24-1 and TRBJ2-7; D uncertain. The CDR3 sequence is 14 residues long. Trimming took 9 bases from V and 5 from J, leaving 19 bases between them. The germline V gene has CDR1 KGHDR and CDR2 SFDVKD.

V and J are TRBV7-3 and TRBJ2-3; D perhaps matches TRBD1 (6 bases). V was cut by 2 bases and J by 5 bases, with 11 bases left in between. The CDR3 contains 14 residues. Germline V gene data show CDR1 as SGHTA and CDR2 as FQGTGA. The CDR3 DNA is TGTGCCAGCAGCTTATCCCCCAGGGGAGATACGCAGTATTTT. Residues: CASSLSPRGDTQYF.

Notes on this clone: This CDR3 is also generated by other DNA sequences in the sample. The CDR3 coding sequence is TGCAGCGCCGGACAGGGATACAATGAGCAGTTCTTC. Amino acid sequence: CSAGQGYNEQFF. The chain joins TRBV29-1 to TRBJ2-1, with 8 bases lining up with TRBD1. The ends lost 7 bases at V and 4 bases at J; junction bases unmatched: 3. Germline-derived CDR1 and CDR2 are SQVTM and ANQGSEA. The CDR3 runs 12 residues.

This clone was counted once. This rearrangement joins TRBV14 to TRBJ2-7; D not resolved. This CDR3 is 14 amino acids long. The ends were cut back, 4 bases at V and 0 bases at J, with 10 bases in the middle. Germline lookup yields CDR1 SGHDN and CDR2 FVKESK. The DNA of the CDR3 is TGTGCCAGCAGCCTCCTGAGCGACTCCTACGAGCAGTACTTC. This translates into CASSLLSDSYEQYF.

This chain uses TRBV30 with TRBJ2-3; D might be TRBD1 (6 bases). Germline lookup yields CDR1 GTSNPN and CDR2 SVGIG (reference sequence). V was cut by 3 bases and J by 2 bases, with 9 bases left in between. CDR3 size: 13 residues. This CDR3 is CAWRQGLTDTQYF. In DNA form, the CDR3 reads TGTGCCTGGAGACAGGGTCTCACAGATACGCAGTATTTT.

The V gene is TRBV5-1, the J gene TRBJ2-6, with D possibly being TRBD2 (5 bases). Per the germline V gene, CDR1 is SGHRS and CDR2 is YFSETQ. The CDR3 has 16 residues. V lost 2 bases and J 3 bases, leaving 12 bases between the germline ends. CDR3 in amino acids: CASSLRREGGANVLTF. CDR3 in DNA: TGCGCCAGCAGCTTACGAAGAGAGGGTGGGGCCAACGTCCTGACTTTC.

The V gene is TRBV4-2, the J gene TRBJ2-7; 8 bases agree with TRBD1. The length of the CDR3 is 15 residues. V lost 0 bases to trimming and J lost 4 bases; unmatched junction nucleotides: 5. Germline assignment: CDR1 LGHNA and CDR2 YNFKEQ. CDR3 sequence reads: CASSQDLQGDYEQYF. CDR3 sequence (DNA): TGTGCCAGCAGCCAAGATCTACAGGGGGATTACGAGCAGTACTTC.

V gene TRBV11-2 combines with J gene TRBJ1-1; no definite D call. The length of the CDR3 is 13 residues. CDR1 is SGHAT, CDR2 FQNNGV, per germline. Deletions cut 4 bases from V and 0 bases from J, with 6 bases between. Here the CDR3 DNA reads TGTGCCAGCAGCTCCTCTCTGAACACTGAAGCTTTCTTT. Translating it yields CASSSSLNTEAFF.

This clone was observed a few times. This chain uses TRBV10-2 with TRBJ2-1; 16 nucleotides match TRBD2. V lost 4 bases and J lost 3; bases outside the gene matches: 6. The CDR3 has 18 amino acids. Germline CDR1 WSHSY, CDR2 SAAADI. CDR3 in DNA: TGCGCCAGCAGTGGAGGGACTAGCGGGGGGGCCGACTACAATGAGCAGTTCTTC. This sequence encodes CASSGGTSGGADYNEQFF.

This sequence joins TRBV28 and TRBJ1-1; 7 nucleotides align to TRBD1. In germline, CDR1 is MDHEN, CDR2 SYDVKM. The V gene end was trimmed by 3 bases and the J gene end by 3 bases; junction bases not matched to a gene: 13. This CDR3 region has 17 residues. The CDR3 protein is CASSFYRTTRGHTEAFF. As DNA, the CDR3 is TGTGCCAGCAGTTTCTACAGAACTACGAGGGGGCACACTGAAGCTTTCTTT.

The CDR3 protein is CASSLGESRFQPQHF. The CDR3 bases are TGTGCCAGCAGCTTAGGGGAATCAAGGTTTCAGCCCCAGCATTTT. V usage is TRBV7-6 and J usage is TRBJ1-5; D is unclear. Germline values: CDR1 SGHVS, CDR2 FNYEAQ. The CDR3 sequence is 15 residues long. V was cut by 1 base and J by 6 bases, with 13 bases left in between.

The rearrangement uses TRBV19 and TRBJ1-4; 8 bases map to TRBD1. CDR1 and CDR2 from the germline V gene are LNHDA and SQIVND (reference sequence). V was clipped by 7 bases and J by 4 bases; unmatched bases: 8. The CDR3 consists of 15 residues. The CDR3 region has the DNA TGTGCCAGTACCCCAGGGGGCGGTCATAATGAAAAACTGTTTTTT. This translates into CASTPGGGHNEKLFF.

The genes are TRBV6-6 and TRBJ2-1; the match to TRBD2 covers 7 bases. The CDR3 runs 16 residues. The junction had 11 bases not matched to a gene; V was cut back by 5 bases and J by 4 bases. Looked up from germline, CDR1 is MNHNY and CDR2 is SVGAGI (reference sequence). The CDR3 is CASSPLTSVRYNEQFF. In DNA form, the CDR3 reads TGTGCCAGCAGTCCTCTAACTAGCGTTAGGTACAATGAGCAGTTCTTC.